This T cell receptor (beta chain) was captured in a study of CD8+ T cells in alopecia areata. Concerning this clone: Its antigen remains unidentified.

RNA was extracted and reverse transcribed into cDNA as the sequencing template. Data came from immunoSEQ multiplex PCR; TCRdb stores just in-frame clones and leaves some out. The table records about 250,000 clones, 60% of them present only once. Whole-study findings and limits: Researchers reported that TCR sharing among patients proved less clear than in mice, possibly HLA-linked.

Treatment defined: oral pan-JAK inhibitor, 5-10 mg twice daily. This TCR came from a human donor with alopecia areata. The sequenced sample was CD4+ T cells sorted from blood, obtained at approximately week 52, from a patient treated with tofacitinib.

The CDR3 loop reads CASRLVQNTGELFF. For the CDR3, the DNA is TGTGCCAGCAGGCTCGTCCAGAACACCGGGGAGCTGTTTTTT. This chain links TRBV6-5 with TRBJ2-2, with D hard to call. The CDR3 length is 14 residues. The germline CDR1 and CDR2 sequences are MNHEY and SVGAGI. Trimming removed 6 bases at V and 1 base at J, with 9 bases between.